One sample yielded the 11 T cell receptor beta chains listed below, sequenced in a study of T cells in Graves' hyperthyroidism and ophthalmopathy. RNA transcripts yielded amplified TCR beta CDR3 regions. The TCR CDR3 first-round RT-PCR relied on the HTBI primer set. TCRdb reprocessed the multiplex PCR reads via MiXCR and lists one record per CDR3 protein. The data hold 500,000 to 600,000 distinct CDR3 sequences, with 35% to 50% observed a single time. The sequenced sample consisted of peripheral blood or thyroid tissue (not recorded which). The receptor source for this set is an adult woman with Graves' disease, either hyperthyroidism or ophthalmopathy (not recorded which).

V is TRBV10-3 and J is TRBJ1-2; tentative D call: TRBD1 (6 bases). The CDR3 length is 13 residues. Trimming removed 5 bases at V and 5 bases at J, with 12 bases between. The germline V gene has CDR1 ENHRY and CDR2 SYGVKD. The CDR3 here is CAISRGGGYGYTF. In nucleotides, the CDR3 is TGTGCCATCAGTCGAGGGGGAGGATATGGCTACACCTTC.

The V and J genes are TRBV7-2 and TRBJ2-5; D is perhaps TRBD1 or TRBD2 (5 bases each). This CDR3 is 17 amino acids long. Deletions cut 5 bases from V and 1 base from J, with 20 bases between. CDR1 is SGHTA and CDR2 is FQGNSA in the germline V gene. The DNA for the CDR3 is TGTGCCAGCAGCGCTCTCTGGGACCGTTCGAGCCAAGAGACCCAGTACTTC. Its translation: CASSALWDRSSQETQYF.

V gene TRBV28 combines with J gene TRBJ1-2, with D unclear. V gave up 4 bases and J gave up 3 bases, with 12 bases separating them. The CDR3 spans 14 residues. Germline V gives CDR1 MDHEN, CDR2 SYDVKM. CDR3 sequence (DNA): TGTGCCAGCAGTTCCCCGTGGGAGGACTATGGCTACACCTTC. Residues: CASSSPWEDYGYTF.

This clonotype has a count of ten or more. The chain is built from TRBV14 and TRBJ1-6, with D possibly being TRBD1 (5 bases). Germline-derived CDR1 and CDR2 are SGHDN and FVKESK. V was cut by 4 bases and J by 0 bases, with 7 bases left in between. The CDR3 has 15 residues. The CDR3 DNA is TGTGCCAGCAGCCCGGGGGGCTCCTATAATTCACCCCTCCACTTT. It translates to CASSPGGSYNSPLHF.

The chain links TRBV5-5 to TRBJ2-2; 14 bases fit TRBD2. This CDR3 contains 16 residues. V lost 2 bases and J lost 7; bases outside the gene matches: 4. Per germline, CDR1 SGHKS and CDR2 YYEKEE (reference sequence). The CDR3 DNA reads TGTGCCAGCAGCTTTGGGACTAGCGGGAGTTACGGGGAGCTGTTTTTT. Its protein product is CASSFGTSGSYGELFF.

This clonotype was counted many times. The chain combines TRBV12-3 or TRBV12-4 with TRBJ1-3, with D possibly matching TRBD1 (6 bases). The CDR3 loop spans 11 amino acids. The V and J ends lost 6 bases and 11 bases respectively, with 11 bases between them. The CDR3 loop is CASSIRGAIYF. The CDR3 DNA is TGTGCCAGCAGCATTAGGGGGGCCATATATTTT.

This chain joins TRBV10-3 and TRBJ1-2, with 9 bases identical to TRBD1. V shed 6 bases and J 4 bases; nucleotides not matched to a gene: 6. The CDR3 is 14 residues long. Germline V gene lookup returns CDR1 ENHRY and CDR2 SYGVKD. CDR3 bases: TGTGCCATCAGGGGAGGACAGGGGCCCTATGGCTACACCTTC. The encoded protein is CAIRGGQGPYGYTF.

This clonotype was counted a few times. V gene TRBV7-9 combines with J gene TRBJ2-3; D not resolved. V was clipped by 5 bases and J by 6 bases, with 18 bases between them. The CDR3 sequence is 15 residues long. Germline lookup yields CDR1 SEHNR and CDR2 FQNEAQ (reference sequence). CDR3 in DNA: TGTGCCAGCAGCCTATCCGGCCCGTCCAGGGATACGCAGTATTTT. This codes for CASSLSGPSRDTQYF.

The chain uses TRBV4-2 and TRBJ2-7; D call uncertain. From germline, CDR1 is LGHNA and CDR2 YNFKEQ. The germline V and J ends were trimmed by 3 bases and 5 bases, with 8 bases remaining between them. This CDR3 is 12 amino acids long. The CDR3 coding sequence is TGTGCCAGCAGCCATGCGCCCAACGAGCAGTACTTC. This sequence encodes CASSHAPNEQYF.

The chain has TRBV25-1 and TRBJ2-7; TRBD1 agrees at 10 bases. From germline, CDR1 is MGHDK and CDR2 SYGVNS. This CDR3 has 14 residues. V trimming: 4 bases; J trimming: 6 bases; junction bases outside the gene matches: 6. The CDR3 sequence: CASSGTGGTSEQYF. In DNA, the CDR3 is TGTGCCAGCAGTGGGACAGGGGGTACGAGCGAGCAGTACTTC.

The V gene is TRBV6-2 or TRBV6-3, the J gene TRBJ2-5; D not certain. CDR3 length equals 15 residues. V lost 0 bases, J lost 5 bases, and 13 bases lay in between. The germline gives CDR1 MNHEY, CDR2 SVGEGT. The CDR3 region is CASSYSGSTRETQYF. CDR3 DNA: TGTGCCAGCAGTTACTCGGGCAGCACCAGGGAGACCCAGTACTTC.